This TCR beta chain was identified during a study of T cells after yellow fever vaccination. In the study overall: Fractions of low cell number were prepared using SMART-Seq v4 Ultra Low Input. Study-wide results and caveats: Researchers cautioned that FACS-sorted repertoires could harbor abundant clonotypes contaminating from the bulk population.

Researchers made TCR cDNA using 5'RACE template switching, and this step added a universal primer site and UMIs. Via MiXCR, TCRdb re-called the 5' RACE reads, giving one row per CDR3 protein. Of 310,000 or so distinct CDR3 sequences in the sample, 3.6% were seen once. This clonotype was counted ten times or more. Its specificity is not known. Germline CDR1 is ENHRY and CDR2 is SYGVKD. V lost 7 bases and J lost 4; bases outside the gene matches: 9. The CDR3 sequence is 17 residues long. This sample comprised PBMCs, obtained on the day of the yellow fever booster vaccination. This clonotype was obtained from a man between 18 and 29 years old who received the YFV17D yellow fever vaccine. The chain is built from TRBV10-3 and TRBJ2-1; TRBD2 matches 14 bases. The CDR3 region is CAIKNVRTSGGYNEQFF. CDR3 coding DNA: TGTGCCATCAAGAACGTGAGGACTAGCGGGGGGTACAATGAGCAGTTCTTC.